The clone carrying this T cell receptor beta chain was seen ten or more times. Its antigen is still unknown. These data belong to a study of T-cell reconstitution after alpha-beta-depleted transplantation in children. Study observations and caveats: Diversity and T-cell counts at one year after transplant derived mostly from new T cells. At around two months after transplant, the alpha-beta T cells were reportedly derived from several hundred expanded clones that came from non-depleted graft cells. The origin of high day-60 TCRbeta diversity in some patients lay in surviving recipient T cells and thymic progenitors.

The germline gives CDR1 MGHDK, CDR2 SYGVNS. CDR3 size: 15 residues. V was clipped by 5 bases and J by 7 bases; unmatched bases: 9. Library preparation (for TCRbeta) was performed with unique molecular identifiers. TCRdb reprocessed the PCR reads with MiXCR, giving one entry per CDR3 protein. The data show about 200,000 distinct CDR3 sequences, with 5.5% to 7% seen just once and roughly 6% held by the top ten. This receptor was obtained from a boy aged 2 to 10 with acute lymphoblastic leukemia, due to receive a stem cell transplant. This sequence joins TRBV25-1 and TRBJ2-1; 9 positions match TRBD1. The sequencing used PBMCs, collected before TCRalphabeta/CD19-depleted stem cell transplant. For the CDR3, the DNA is TGTGCCAGCAGTCCCGGGGACAGGGTATCAAATGAGCAGTTCTTC. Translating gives CASSPGDRVSNEQFF.